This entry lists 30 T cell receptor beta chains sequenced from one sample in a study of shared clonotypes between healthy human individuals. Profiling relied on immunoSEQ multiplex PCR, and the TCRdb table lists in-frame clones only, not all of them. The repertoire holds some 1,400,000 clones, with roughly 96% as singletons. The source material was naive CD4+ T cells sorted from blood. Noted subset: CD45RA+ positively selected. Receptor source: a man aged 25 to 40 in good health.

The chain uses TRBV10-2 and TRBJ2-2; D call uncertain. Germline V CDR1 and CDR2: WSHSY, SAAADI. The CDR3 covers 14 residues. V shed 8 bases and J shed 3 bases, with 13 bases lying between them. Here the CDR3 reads CASRALLDTGELFF. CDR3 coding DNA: TGCGCCAGCCGAGCCTTATTGGACACCGGGGAGCTGTTTTTT.

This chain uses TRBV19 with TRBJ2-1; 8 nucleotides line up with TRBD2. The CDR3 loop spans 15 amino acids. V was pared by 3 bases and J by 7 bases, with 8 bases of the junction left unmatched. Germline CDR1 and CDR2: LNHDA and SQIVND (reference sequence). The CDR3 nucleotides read TGTGCCAGTAGTATTATGGGGACTAGTTTGAATGAGCAGTTCTTC. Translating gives CASSIMGTSLNEQFF.

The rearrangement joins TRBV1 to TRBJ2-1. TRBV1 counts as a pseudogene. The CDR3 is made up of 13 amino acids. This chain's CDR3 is CTSSSVRPRPRFF. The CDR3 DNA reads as TGCACCAGCAGCTCAGTTAGACCCCGTCCGAGGTTCTTC.

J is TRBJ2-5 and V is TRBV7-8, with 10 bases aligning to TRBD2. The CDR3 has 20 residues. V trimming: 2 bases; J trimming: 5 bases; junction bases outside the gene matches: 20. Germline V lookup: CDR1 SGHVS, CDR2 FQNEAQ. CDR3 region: CASSLRITSGADAVVETQYF. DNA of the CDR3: TGTGCCAGCAGCTTAAGAATAACTAGCGGGGCCGATGCTGTTGTGGAGACCCAGTACTTC.

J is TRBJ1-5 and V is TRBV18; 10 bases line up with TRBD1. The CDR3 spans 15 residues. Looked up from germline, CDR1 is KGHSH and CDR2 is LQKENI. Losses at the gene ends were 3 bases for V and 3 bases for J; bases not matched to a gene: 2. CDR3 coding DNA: TGTGCCAGCTCACCGGGGACAGGGGACAATCAGCCCCAGCATTTT. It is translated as CASSPGTGDNQPQHF.

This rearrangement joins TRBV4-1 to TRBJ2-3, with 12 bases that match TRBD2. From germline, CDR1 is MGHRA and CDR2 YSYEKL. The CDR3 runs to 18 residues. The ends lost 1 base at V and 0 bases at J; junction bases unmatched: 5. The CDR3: CASSQGRLAGASTDTQYF. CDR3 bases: TGCGCCAGCAGCCAAGGAAGACTAGCGGGGGCTAGCACAGATACGCAGTATTTT.

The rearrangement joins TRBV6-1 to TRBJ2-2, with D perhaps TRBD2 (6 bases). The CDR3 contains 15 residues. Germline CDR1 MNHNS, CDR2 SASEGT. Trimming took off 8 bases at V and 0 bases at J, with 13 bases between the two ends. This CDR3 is CASRGRHSNTGELFF. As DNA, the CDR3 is TGTGCCAGCCGGGGGAGACACTCGAACACCGGGGAGCTGTTTTTT.

DNA for the CDR3: TGTGCCAGCAGTTCCGCGGGGGACAGGGGGGTTTACGAGCAGTACTTC. Protein product: CASSSAGDRGVYEQYF. This chain joins TRBV27 and TRBJ2-7, with 11 bases lining up with TRBD1. With 4 bases clipped from V and 4 bases from J, the junction kept 9 bases outside the gene matches. The CDR3 spans 16 residues. The germline gives CDR1 MNHEY, CDR2 SMNVEV (reference sequence).

CDR3 coding DNA: TGTGCCAGCAGCCTATTAGACAGGCCGCCTGGAAACACCATATATTTT. This sequence encodes CASSLLDRPPGNTIYF. V is TRBV7-2 and J is TRBJ1-3; tentative D call: TRBD1 (6 bases). This CDR3 is built from 16 residues. Germline CDR1 reads SGHTA; CDR2 reads FQGNSA. The V and J ends lost 5 bases and 2 bases respectively, with 16 bases between them.

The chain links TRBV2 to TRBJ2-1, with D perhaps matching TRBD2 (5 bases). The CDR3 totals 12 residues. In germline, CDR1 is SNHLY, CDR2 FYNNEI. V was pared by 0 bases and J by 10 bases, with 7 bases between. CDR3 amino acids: CASSEAWEEQFF. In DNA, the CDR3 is TGTGCCAGCAGTGAAGCGTGGGAGGAGCAGTTCTTC.

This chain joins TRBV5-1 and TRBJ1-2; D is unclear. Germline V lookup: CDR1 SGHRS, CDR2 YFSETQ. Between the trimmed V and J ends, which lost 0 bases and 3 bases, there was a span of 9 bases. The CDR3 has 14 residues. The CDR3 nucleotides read TGCGCCAGCAGCTTGGACCCAGAAGACTATGGCTACACCTTC. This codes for CASSLDPEDYGYTF.

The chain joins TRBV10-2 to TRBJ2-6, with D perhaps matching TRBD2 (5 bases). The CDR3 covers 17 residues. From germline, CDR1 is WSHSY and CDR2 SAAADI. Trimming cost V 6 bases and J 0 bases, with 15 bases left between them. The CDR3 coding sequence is TGCGCCAGCAGGGGAATAAGCGGAGACTCTGGGGCCAACGTCCTGACTTTC. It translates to CASRGISGDSGANVLTF.

The CDR3, as DNA: TGTGCCAGCAGTTTACGGGCTCGCTACGAGCAGTACTTC. Translated: CASSLRARYEQYF. V is TRBV27 and J is TRBJ2-7; D remains ambiguous. V was shortened by 2 bases and J by 3 bases, with 8 bases between the two germline ends. Germline assignment: CDR1 MNHEY and CDR2 SMNVEV (reference sequence). CDR3 length: 13 residues.

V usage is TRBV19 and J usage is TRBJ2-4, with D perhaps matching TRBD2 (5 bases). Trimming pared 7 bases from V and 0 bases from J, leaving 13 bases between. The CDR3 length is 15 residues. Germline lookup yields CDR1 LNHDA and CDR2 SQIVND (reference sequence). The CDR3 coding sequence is TGTGCCAGTACCGACCTCGGGGAAGCCAAAAACATTCAGTACTTC. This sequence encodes CASTDLGEAKNIQYF.

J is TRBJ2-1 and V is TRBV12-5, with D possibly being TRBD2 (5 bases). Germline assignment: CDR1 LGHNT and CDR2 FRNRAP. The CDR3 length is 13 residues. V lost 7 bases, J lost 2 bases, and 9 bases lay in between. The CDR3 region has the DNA TGTGCTAGTGCCCTAGCAACCTACAATGAGCAGTTCTTC. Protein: CASALATYNEQFF.

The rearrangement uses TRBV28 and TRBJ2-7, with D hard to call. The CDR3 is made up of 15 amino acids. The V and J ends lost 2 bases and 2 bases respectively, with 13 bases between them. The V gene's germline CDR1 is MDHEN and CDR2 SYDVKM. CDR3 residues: CASSLLVAATYEQYF. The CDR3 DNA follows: TGTGCCAGCAGTTTACTAGTGGCAGCGACCTACGAGCAGTACTTC.

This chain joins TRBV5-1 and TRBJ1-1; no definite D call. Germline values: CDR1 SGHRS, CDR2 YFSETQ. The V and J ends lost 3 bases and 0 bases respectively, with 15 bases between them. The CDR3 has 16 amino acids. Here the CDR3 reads CASSSTGSRLNTEAFF. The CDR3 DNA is TGCGCCAGCAGCTCTACCGGATCTCGGTTGAACACTGAAGCTTTCTTT.

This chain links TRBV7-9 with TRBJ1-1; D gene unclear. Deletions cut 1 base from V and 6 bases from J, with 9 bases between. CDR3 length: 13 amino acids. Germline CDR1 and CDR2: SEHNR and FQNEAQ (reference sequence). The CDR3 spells CASSLGWKAEAFF. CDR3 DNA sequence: TGTGCCAGCAGCTTAGGTTGGAAAGCTGAAGCTTTCTTT.

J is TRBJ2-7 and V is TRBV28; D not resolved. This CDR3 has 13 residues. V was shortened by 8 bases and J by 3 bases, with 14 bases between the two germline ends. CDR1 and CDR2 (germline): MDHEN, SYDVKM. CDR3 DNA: TGTGCCAGCTGGTCCTCCCCATACTACGAGCAGTACTTC. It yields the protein CASWSSPYYEQYF.

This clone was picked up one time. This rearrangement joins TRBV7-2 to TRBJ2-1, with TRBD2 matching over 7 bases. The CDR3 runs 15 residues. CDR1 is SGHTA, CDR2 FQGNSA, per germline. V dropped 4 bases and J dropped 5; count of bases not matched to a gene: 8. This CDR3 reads CASSSRAGDDNEQFF. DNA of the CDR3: TGTGCCAGCAGCTCTCGGGCGGGAGACGACAATGAGCAGTTCTTC.

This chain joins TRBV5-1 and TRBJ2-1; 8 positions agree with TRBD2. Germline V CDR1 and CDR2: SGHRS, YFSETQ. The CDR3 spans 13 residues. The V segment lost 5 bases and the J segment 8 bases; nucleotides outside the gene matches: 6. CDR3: CASSSSGSDEQFF. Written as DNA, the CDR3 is TGCGCCAGCAGTTCGAGCGGGAGTGATGAGCAGTTCTTC.

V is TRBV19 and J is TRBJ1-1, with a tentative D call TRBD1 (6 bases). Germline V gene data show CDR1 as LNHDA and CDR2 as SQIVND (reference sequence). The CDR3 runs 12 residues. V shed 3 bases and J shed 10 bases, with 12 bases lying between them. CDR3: CASSMGAGGAFF. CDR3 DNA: TGTGCCAGTAGTATGGGGGCCGGAGGAGCTTTCTTT. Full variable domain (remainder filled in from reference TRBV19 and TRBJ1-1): DGGITQSPKYLFRKEGQNVTLSCEQNLNHDAMYWYRQDPGQGLRLIYYSQIVNDFQKGDIAEGYSVSREKKESFPLTVTSAQKNPTAFYLCASSMGAGGAFFGQGTRLTVV.

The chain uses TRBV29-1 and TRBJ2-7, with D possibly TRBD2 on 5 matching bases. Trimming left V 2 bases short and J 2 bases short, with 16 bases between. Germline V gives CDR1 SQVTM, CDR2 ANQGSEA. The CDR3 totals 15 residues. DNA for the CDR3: TGCAGCGTTGAACATCAAGCGGAGGAGACCTACGAGCAGTACTTC. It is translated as CSVEHQAEETYEQYF.

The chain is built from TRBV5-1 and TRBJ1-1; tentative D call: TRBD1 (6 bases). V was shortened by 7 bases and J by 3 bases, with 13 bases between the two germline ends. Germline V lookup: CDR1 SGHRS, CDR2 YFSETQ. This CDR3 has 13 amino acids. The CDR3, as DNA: TGCGCCAGCGGGGCACAGGGATACACTGAAGCTTTCTTT. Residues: CASGAQGYTEAFF.

The CDR3 DNA sequence: TGCAGCGTGCTCCCAGGGAAAGAGACCCAGTACTTC. The encoded protein is CSVLPGKETQYF. The chain has TRBV29-1 and TRBJ2-5; possible D gene TRBD1, 5 bases. Germline V CDR1 and CDR2: SQVTM, ANQGSEA. V gave up 6 bases and J gave up 3 bases, with 11 bases separating them. The CDR3 covers 12 residues.

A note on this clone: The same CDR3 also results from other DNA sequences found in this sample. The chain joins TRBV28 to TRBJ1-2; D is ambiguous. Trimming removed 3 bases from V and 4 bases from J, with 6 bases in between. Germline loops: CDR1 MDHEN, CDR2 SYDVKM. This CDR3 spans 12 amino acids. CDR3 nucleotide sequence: TGTGCCAGCAGTTTTGGACCCTATGGCTACACCTTC. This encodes CASSFGPYGYTF.

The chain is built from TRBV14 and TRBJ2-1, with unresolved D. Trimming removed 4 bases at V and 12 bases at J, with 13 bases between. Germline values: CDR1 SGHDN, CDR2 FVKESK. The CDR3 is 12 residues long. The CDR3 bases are TGTGCCAGCAGCCGGGTCCAGCTGATGCAGTTCTTC. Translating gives CASSRVQLMQFF.

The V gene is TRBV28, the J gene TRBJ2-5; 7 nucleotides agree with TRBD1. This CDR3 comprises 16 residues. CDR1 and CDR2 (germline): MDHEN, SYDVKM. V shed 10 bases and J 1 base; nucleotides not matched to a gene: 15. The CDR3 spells CAIGQAVQRGQETQYF. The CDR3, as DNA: TGTGCCATTGGACAGGCGGTTCAACGTGGCCAAGAGACCCAGTACTTC.

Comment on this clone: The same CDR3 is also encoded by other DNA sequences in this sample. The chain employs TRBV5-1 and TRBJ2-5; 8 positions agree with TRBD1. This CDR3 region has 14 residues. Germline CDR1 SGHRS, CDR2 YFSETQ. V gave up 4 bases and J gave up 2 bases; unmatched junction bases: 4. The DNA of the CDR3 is TGCGCCAGCAGCATAGGACAGGGTCAAGAGACCCAGTACTTC. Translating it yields CASSIGQGQETQYF.

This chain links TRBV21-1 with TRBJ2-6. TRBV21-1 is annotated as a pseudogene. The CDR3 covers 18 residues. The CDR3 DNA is TGTGCCAGCAGCGTACCGGGACCCACCAGCTCTGGGGCCAACGTCCTGACTTTC. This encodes CASSVPGPTSSGANVLTF.